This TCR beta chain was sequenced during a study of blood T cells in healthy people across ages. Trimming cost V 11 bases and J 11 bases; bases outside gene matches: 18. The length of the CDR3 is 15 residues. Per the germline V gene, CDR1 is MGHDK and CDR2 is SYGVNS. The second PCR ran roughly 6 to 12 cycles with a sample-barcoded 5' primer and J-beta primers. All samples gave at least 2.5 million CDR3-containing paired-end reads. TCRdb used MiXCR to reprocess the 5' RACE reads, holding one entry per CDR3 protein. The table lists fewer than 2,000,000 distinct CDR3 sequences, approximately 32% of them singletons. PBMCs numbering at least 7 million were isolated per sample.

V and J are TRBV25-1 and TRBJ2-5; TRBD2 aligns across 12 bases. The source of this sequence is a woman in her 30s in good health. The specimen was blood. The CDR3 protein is CAEAWASGGANEQYF. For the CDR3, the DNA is TGTGCCGAGGCTTGGGCTAGCGGGGGGGCCAATGAGCAGTACTTC.